The 22 T cell receptor beta chains reported below all come from one sample, sequenced in a study of T cells in Graves' hyperthyroidism and ophthalmopathy. Amplified regions were TCR beta CDR3 sequences from RNA transcripts. A set of HTBI primers served as the primers for a first-round RT-PCR of the TCR CDR3. TCRdb re-called the multiplex PCR reads through MiXCR, storing one row per CDR3 protein. The repertoire holds around 350,000 distinct CDR3 sequences, with about 18% as singletons. Sequencing was carried out using blood. Receptors were obtained from a woman between 18 and 29 years old with Graves' hyperthyroidism.

In its sample, this clonotype was seen many times. The DNA for the CDR3 is TGTGCCAGCAGTATAACGCTCGGTGTGCAGCCCCAGCATTTT. This translates into CASSITLGVQPQHF. V and J are TRBV6-5 and TRBJ1-5; D remains ambiguous. Germline loops: CDR1 MNHEY, CDR2 SVGAGI. Trimming pared 5 bases from V and 7 bases from J, leaving 15 bases between. The CDR3 has 14 residues.

This clonotype was counted at least ten times. The chain employs TRBV24-1 and TRBJ2-5; D ambiguous. V shed 10 bases and J shed 5 bases, with 10 bases lying between them. The CDR3 runs to 11 residues. Per germline, CDR1 KGHDR and CDR2 SFDVKD. CDR3 residues: CATQVGETQYF. The CDR3 coding sequence is TGTGCCACGCAAGTAGGGGAGACCCAGTACTTC.

This clonotype showed up many times. This chain joins TRBV5-1 and TRBJ1-1, with a possible D match to TRBD1 (5 bases). Trimming stripped 1 base from V and 3 bases from J, with 13 bases between. Germline loops: CDR1 SGHRS, CDR2 YFSETQ. This CDR3 is built from 15 residues. CDR3 DNA: TGCGCCAGCAGCTTGAGCGGGGGTCGGGACACTGAAGCTTTCTTT. Encoded protein: CASSLSGGRDTEAFF.

This clonotype showed up many times. The genes are TRBV29-1 and TRBJ2-2; 8 positions agree with TRBD2. CDR3 size: 16 residues. Germline CDR1 SQVTM, CDR2 ANQGSEA. J lost 4 bases, V lost 6 bases, and 13 bases had no gene match. The CDR3 is CSVQPGTRGVTGELFF. The DNA for the CDR3 is TGCAGCGTGCAACCCGGGACTAGGGGCGTCACCGGGGAGCTGTTTTTT.

This clonotype was detected many times. J is TRBJ1-1 and V is TRBV20-1, with D uncertain. The V gene lost 1 base and the J gene lost 4 bases, with 16 bases spanning the gap. Germline assignment: CDR1 DFQATT and CDR2 SNEGSKA (reference sequence). This CDR3 has 15 amino acids. This CDR3 is CSARAGRSGRTEAFF. CDR3 nucleotide sequence: TGCAGTGCTAGAGCTGGAAGAAGCGGTCGCACTGAAGCTTTCTTT.

This clonotype was recorded at least ten times. The rearrangement uses TRBV5-1 and TRBJ1-1; D is ambiguous. V lost 0 bases and J lost 9, with 3 bases in between. This CDR3 has 10 residues. Looked up from germline, CDR1 is SGHRS and CDR2 is YFSETQ. This CDR3 is CASSLGKAFF. The DNA of the CDR3 is TGCGCCAGCAGCTTGGGTAAAGCTTTCTTT. Complete variable domain (other parts from reference TRBV5-1 and TRBJ1-1): KAGVTQTPRYLIKTRGQQVTLSCSPISGHRSVSWYQQTPGQGLQFLFEYFSETQRNKGNFPGRFSGRQFSNSRSEMNVSTLELGDSALYLCASSLGKAFFGQGTRLTVV.

This clonotype was observed many times. V and J are TRBV20-1 and TRBJ1-1; D is unclear. CDR3 length equals 12 residues. Germline V lookup: CDR1 DFQATT, CDR2 SNEGSKA (reference sequence). Trimming removed 0 bases from V and 5 bases from J, with 7 bases in between. This CDR3 reads CSARDGLTEAFF. Written as DNA, the CDR3 is TGCAGTGCTAGAGACGGGTTAACTGAAGCTTTCTTT.

This clonotype appeared many times. The chain is built from TRBV10-1 and TRBJ2-3; D not resolved. The length of the CDR3 is 12 residues. Germline V gene data show CDR1 as WNHNN and CDR2 as SYGVQD (reference sequence). The V and J ends lost 5 bases and 2 bases respectively, with 5 bases between them. The CDR3 reads CASSKDTDTQYF. DNA of the CDR3: TGCGCCAGCAGTAAGGACACAGATACGCAGTATTTT.

There are many counts of this clonotype. This may come from a read error, since a much larger clone is one base off. The chain carries TRBV12-3 or TRBV12-4 and TRBJ2-7; 10 positions match TRBD1. The CDR3 totals 14 residues. With V trimmed by 4 bases and J by 5 bases, 5 bases remained unmatched. The CDR3 region is CASSSGTGVDEQYF. As DNA, the CDR3 is TGTGCCAGCAGTTCGGGGACAGGGGTCGACGAGCAGTACTTC.

This clonotype was detected ten times or more. This chain links TRBV19 with TRBJ1-2, with D possibly being TRBD1 (6 bases). The germline V gene encodes CDR1 LNHDA and CDR2 SQIVND (reference sequence). CDR3 length equals 12 residues. Trimming shortened V by 3 bases and J by 8 bases, and 10 bases separated the two germline ends. CDR3 sequence (DNA): TGTGCCAGTAGTATCAGGGGAGGCGGCTACACCTTC. Translating gives CASSIRGGGYTF. Using reference TRBV19 and TRBJ1-2 for the parts outside the CDR3, the full variable domain is DGGITQSPKYLFRKEGQNVTLSCEQNLNHDAMYWYRQDPGQGLRLIYYSQIVNDFQKGDIAEGYSVSREKKESFPLTVTSAQKNPTAFYLCASSIRGGGYTFGSGTRLTVV.

This clonotype has a count of ten or more. The chain is built from TRBV7-8 and TRBJ1-2, with D possibly matching TRBD1 (6 bases). The CDR3 has 15 residues. CDR1 is SGHVS, CDR2 FQNEAQ, per germline. Trimming shortened V by 1 base and J by 4 bases, and 13 bases separated the two germline ends. CDR3 amino acids: CASSLEQGIVYGYTF. The CDR3 DNA reads as TGTGCCAGCAGCTTAGAACAGGGAATTGTCTATGGCTACACCTTC.

There are many counts of this clonotype. The rearrangement joins TRBV7-9 to TRBJ2-7; D perhaps matches TRBD1 (6 bases). The germline V gene encodes CDR1 SEHNR and CDR2 FQNEAQ (reference sequence). The ends were cut back, 4 bases at V and 5 bases at J, with 12 bases in the middle. The CDR3 is made up of 13 amino acids. The CDR3 loop is CASSYLGQHEQYF. The CDR3 nucleotides are TGTGCCAGCAGCTATTTAGGACAGCACGAGCAGTACTTC.

This clonotype was seen only a few times. CDR3 loop: CASSSPNLDEQYF. In DNA form, the CDR3 reads TGTGCCAGCAGTTCACCCAACCTCGACGAGCAGTACTTC. The genes are TRBV12-3 or TRBV12-4 and TRBJ2-7, with no clear D. CDR3 length: 13 amino acids. Trimming pared 4 bases from V and 5 bases from J, leaving 12 bases between.

There are many counts of this clonotype. CDR3 DNA: TGTGCCAGTAGTATGGGCCGAAAAAGGGTGGCCGGGGAGCTGTTTTTT. It encodes CASSMGRKRVAGELFF. The rearrangement joins TRBV19 to TRBJ2-2; D uncertain. The germline V gene encodes CDR1 LNHDA and CDR2 SQIVND (reference sequence). CDR3 length equals 16 residues. Trimming removed 3 bases at V and 6 bases at J, with 17 bases between.

This clonotype was counted ten times or more. The gene calls are TRBV10-3 and TRBJ1-1; D gene unclear. This CDR3 region has 13 residues. Germline assignment: CDR1 ENHRY and CDR2 SYGVKD. Trimming removed 6 bases from V and 0 bases from J, with 8 bases in between. The CDR3 is CAIRRTVNTEAFF. As DNA, the CDR3 is TGTGCCATCAGGAGAACAGTGAACACTGAAGCTTTCTTT.

A note on this clonotype: A much larger clone is a single base away; this may be a read error. The J gene is TRBJ1-1, the V gene TRBV27, with no clear D. The CDR3 totals 15 residues. Germline loops: CDR1 MNHEY, CDR2 SMNVEV (reference sequence). The CDR3: CASSLLLSPEAEACF. The CDR3 DNA reads TGTGCCAGCAGTTTACTGCTTTCCCCAGAGGCTGAAGCTTGCTTT.

This clonotype occurred many times. This chain joins TRBV12-3 or TRBV12-4 and TRBJ1-1; D gene uncertain. This CDR3 region has 14 residues. Deletions cut 1 base from V and 0 bases from J, with 6 bases between. CDR3 in amino acids: CASSLDGLNTEAFF. CDR3 bases: TGTGCCAGCAGTTTAGACGGACTGAACACTGAAGCTTTCTTT.

The table lists this clonotype with many counts. At one end, the junction sequence differs from germline, possibly due to a read error. The chain is built from TRBV5-8 and TRBJ2-7; D is undetermined. The CDR3 totals 13 residues. In germline, CDR1 is SGHTS, CDR2 YDEGEE. The CDR3 DNA reads TGTGCCAGCAGCCTTATCCTCTCCAACGAGCAGTACTTC. It encodes CASSLILSNEQYF.

This clonotype was observed many times. This chain connects TRBV6-5 to TRBJ1-1, with 8 bases fitting TRBD1. The CDR3 spans 13 residues. The germline V gene has CDR1 MNHEY and CDR2 SVGAGI. V was pared by 7 bases and J by 8 bases, with 9 bases of the junction left unmatched. DNA of the CDR3: TGTGCCAGCACCAAAGACGGACAGGGCGAAGCTTTCTTT. Translated, it gives CASTKDGQGEAFF.

This clonotype was seen a few times. The chain combines TRBV6-5 with TRBJ1-2, with D perhaps TRBD1 (5 bases). In germline, CDR1 is MNHEY, CDR2 SVGAGI. This CDR3 region has 16 residues. Trimming cost V 4 bases and J 4 bases, with 19 bases left between them. DNA of the CDR3: TGTGCCAGCAGTTCCCCATCACAACCCGGGGGCTATGGCTACACCTTC. Translation: CASSSPSQPGGYGYTF.

Turning to this clonotype: The junction shows a germline mismatch at one end, possibly a read error. The rearrangement joins TRBV7-2 to TRBJ1-2; D not resolved. This CDR3 has 11 amino acids. The germline V gene has CDR1 SGHTA and CDR2 FQGNSA. CDR3 region: CASSSLYGYSF. CDR3 DNA: TGTGCCAGCAGCTCGCTCTATGGCTACAGCTTC.

This clonotype was observed many times. The V gene is TRBV2, the J gene TRBJ1-1; D gene ambiguous. CDR1 and CDR2 from the germline V gene are SNHLY and FYNNEI. With 4 bases removed from V and 1 base from J, the gap between germline ends came to 7 bases. The CDR3 runs 13 residues. In DNA form, the CDR3 reads TGTGCCAGCAGTGCTGTACCGAACACTGAAGCTTTCTTT. It translates to CASSAVPNTEAFF.